This T cell receptor (beta chain) came from a study of T cell repertoires in cytomegalovirus infection. The CDR3 is made up of 14 amino acids. Germline V gives CDR1 MDHEN, CDR2 SYDVKM. V lost 10 bases to trimming and J lost 2 bases, with 18 bases between them. A note on this clonotype: Its antigen is still unknown.

TCRdb itself ran the reads through MiXCR, one entry per CDR3 protein. This table holds approximately 65,000 distinct CDR3 sequences, around 20% found once. V gene TRBV28 combines with J gene TRBJ2-7; the D gene could be TRBD1 or TRBD2 (6 bases each). The sample consisted of CD8+ T cells from cultured PBMCs, taken from culture after CMV antigen stimulation. The source of this sequence is a human donor in good health (CMV status not recorded). Some clones in this sample may be carry-over from other donors' samples. The CDR3 DNA is TGTGCCACCGAAATGGGGGGCCGACCCTACGAGCAGTACTTC. Translation: CATEMGGRPYEQYF.